One sample yielded the 21 T cell receptor beta chains listed below, sequenced in a study of CD8+CD57+ T cells in acquired aplastic anemia (dated 2018 in TCRdb). Patients chosen for sequencing had shown expansion of CD8+CD57+ cells by flow cytometry. Sequencing was performed on an Illumina HiSeq 2000. Profiling of TCR beta VDJ combinations and CDR3 sequences used genomic DNA as the template. TCRdb took the public reads, trimmed them with fastp at Q25, ran MiXCR for clone calling and kept in-frame beta chains. All rows with the same CDR3 protein become a single entry with the most common DNA and genes. The sample table shows hundreds of thousands of distinct CDR3 sequences, and around 30% are seen once. Together, the top ten hold 0.82% of the sample. The sample was sorted CD4+, CD8+, or CD8+CD57+ T cells (not recorded which) from PBMCs. The receptors derive from a human donor with aplastic anemia.

A word on this clonotype: This is likely a read error, given that the CDR3 carries no conserved phenylalanine or tryptophan at its end. CDR3 residues: CASSNRGGNTGELFL. DNA of the CDR3: TGTGCCAGCAGTAACAGGGGCGGGAACACCGGGGAGCTGTTTTTA. The chain is built from TRBV2 and TRBJ2-2; 7 bases map to TRBD1. There are 15 residues in the CDR3. CDR1 SNHLY and CDR2 FYNNEI come from the germline V gene. After removal of 5 bases from V and 1 base from J, the junction contained 4 bases not matched to a gene.

The table lists this clonotype with many counts. The chain is built from TRBV29-1 and TRBJ1-1, with D uncertain. Per the germline V gene, CDR1 is SQVTM and CDR2 is ANQGSEA. There are 12 residues in the CDR3. V was trimmed by 8 bases and J by 5 bases, leaving 15 bases between them. CDR3 bases: TGCAGCTCCCAAGGGAGTTTGACTGAAGCTTTCTTT. Protein sequence: CSSQGSLTEAFF. Drawing the rest from reference TRBV29-1 and TRBJ1-1, the complete variable domain is SAVISQKPSRDICQRGTSLTIQCQVDSQVTMMFWYRQQPGQSLTLIATANQGSEATYESGFVIDKFPISRPNLTFSTLTVSNMSPEDSSIYLCSSQGSLTEAFFGQGTRLTVV.

Concerning this clonotype itself: No conserved phenylalanine or tryptophan is present at the end of the CDR3, so a read error is the likely explanation. The chain links TRBV3-1 to TRBJ1-6; tentative D call: TRBD1 (5 bases). With 4 bases removed from V and 10 bases from J, the gap between germline ends came to 14 bases. This CDR3 region has 14 residues. The germline V gene has CDR1 LGHDT and CDR2 YNNKEL (reference sequence). The CDR3 loop is CASSLGQNMSPLHL. The CDR3 region has the DNA TGTGCCAGCAGCCTCGGACAAAACATGTCACCCCTCCACCTT.

This clonotype was seen a handful of times. The chain uses TRBV25-1 and TRBJ2-7, with 7 nucleotides matching TRBD2. Unmatched junction bases numbered 9, after V lost 5 bases and J lost 5 bases. Germline values: CDR1 MGHDK, CDR2 SYGVNS. CDR3 size: 14 residues. CDR3: CASSFRAGVDEQYF. For the CDR3, the DNA is TGTGCCAGCAGTTTCCGCGCGGGGGTGGACGAGCAGTACTTC.

The chain couples TRBV7-2 to TRBJ2-5; D is unresolved. Between the trimmed V and J ends, which lost 9 bases and 3 bases, there was a span of 11 bases. The germline CDR1 and CDR2 sequences are SGHTA and FQGNSA. The CDR3 length is 12 residues. The CDR3 protein is CASSIGKETQYF. Here the CDR3 DNA reads TGTGCCAGTAGTATAGGCAAAGAGACCCAGTACTTC.

This clonotype was found a few times. The chain has TRBV19 and TRBJ2-4; D not resolved. The CDR3 runs 15 residues. Trimming removed 5 bases at V and 3 bases at J, with 14 bases between. In germline, CDR1 is LNHDA, CDR2 SQIVND (reference sequence). This CDR3 is CASSGTSVGKNIQYF. The CDR3 DNA follows: TGTGCCAGTAGTGGTACTTCTGTCGGCAAAAACATTCAGTACTTC.

The chain combines TRBV15 with TRBJ2-3; possibly TRBD2 for D (5 bases). The length of the CDR3 is 16 residues. With 6 bases removed from V and 6 bases from J, the gap between germline ends came to 22 bases. Germline V gene data show CDR1 as LNHNV and CDR2 as YYDKDF (reference sequence). CDR3 amino acids: CATSDLTGPGMDTQYF. The CDR3 region has the DNA TGTGCCACCAGTGATTTAACCGGACCCGGGATGGATACGCAGTATTTT.

As regards this clonotype: Since a much larger clone is just one base distant, this may be a read error. The V gene is TRBV10-3, the J gene TRBJ1-5; weak D call: TRBD1 (6 bases). CDR1 is ENHRY and CDR2 is SYGVKD in the germline V gene. The CDR3 loop spans 13 amino acids. The CDR3 DNA sequence: TGTGCCAGCAGTGACCAAGGGGGTCAGCCCCAGCATTTT. Amino acids: CASSDQGGQPQHF.

This clonotype showed up many times. The chain is built from TRBV19 and TRBJ1-6; D gene unclear. Germline values: CDR1 LNHDA, CDR2 SQIVND (reference sequence). The germline V and J ends were trimmed by 3 bases and 6 bases, with 12 bases remaining between them. CDR3 length: 15 residues. CDR3 bases: TGTGCCAGTAGTATCTCCCGGGCTCGTAATTCACCCCTCCACTTT. This codes for CASSISRARNSPLHF.

This clonotype was counted at least ten times. V is TRBV5-1 and J is TRBJ1-6; 8 bases fit TRBD1. The CDR3 loop spans 15 amino acids. V lost 4 bases and J lost 7; bases outside the gene matches: 7. Germline CDR1 and CDR2: SGHRS and YFSETQ. CDR3 amino acids: CASSPGTGGNSPLHF. The CDR3 nucleotides are TGCGCCAGCAGCCCGGGGACAGGAGGCAATTCACCCCTCCACTTT.

This clonotype has a handful of counts. V usage is TRBV3-1 and J usage is TRBJ2-5; D is perhaps TRBD2 (5 bases). V was pared by 4 bases and J by 2 bases, with 11 bases between. CDR1 and CDR2 from the germline V gene are LGHDT and YNNKEL (reference sequence). This CDR3 is built from 14 residues. CDR3 in amino acids: CASSPIGGQETQYF. The CDR3 bases are TGTGCCAGCAGCCCCATCGGAGGACAAGAGACCCAGTACTTC.

This sequence joins TRBV29-1 and TRBJ1-6, with D possibly being TRBD1 (6 bases). CDR1 and CDR2 from the germline V gene are SQVTM and ANQGSEA. V lost 4 bases to trimming and J lost 10 bases, with 11 bases between them. This CDR3 comprises 12 residues. The DNA for the CDR3 is TGCAGCGTTGTCGGCGGGGGCTCACCCCTCCACTTT. Protein product: CSVVGGGSPLHF.

This clonotype was picked up many times. The chain employs TRBV10-2 and TRBJ1-2; TRBD1 agrees at 7 bases. CDR1 WSHSY and CDR2 SAAADI come from the germline V gene. V gave up 7 bases and J gave up 8 bases; unmatched junction bases: 10. This CDR3 contains 13 residues. CDR3 coding DNA: TGCGCCAGCACCTCACGGACAGGCCCCGGCTACACCTTC. Its translation: CASTSRTGPGYTF.

About this clonotype itself: Compared with germline, one end of the junction differs, possibly owing to a read error. The rearrangement joins TRBV19 to TRBJ2-5; maybe TRBD2 (6 bases). CDR1 and CDR2 from the germline V gene are LNHDA and SQIVND (reference sequence). The CDR3 is 16 amino acids. The CDR3 sequence is CASSSGGRTYQEAQYF. CDR3 in DNA: TGTGCCAGTAGTTCAGGAGGGAGAACTTACCAAGAGGCCCAGTACTTC.

There are many counts of this clonotype. This rearrangement joins TRBV2 to TRBJ2-1, with 7 bases that match TRBD2. V dropped 8 bases and J dropped 4; count of bases not matched to a gene: 2. CDR3 length: 12 residues. The germline V gene encodes CDR1 SNHLY and CDR2 FYNNEI. The CDR3 protein is CASGEGYNEQFF. The DNA of the CDR3 is TGTGCCAGCGGGGAGGGGTACAATGAGCAGTTCTTC.

The count of this clonotype is one. The chain uses TRBV24-1 and TRBJ1-3, with D possibly matching TRBD1 (5 bases). CDR1 KGHDR and CDR2 SFDVKD come from the germline V gene. The CDR3 is 13 residues long. Between the trimmed V and J ends, which lost 5 bases and 4 bases, there was a span of 8 bases. The CDR3 region is CATSGQTGNTIYF. As DNA, the CDR3 is TGTGCCACCAGTGGACAGACCGGAAACACCATATATTTT.

The table lists this clonotype with a few counts. The J gene is TRBJ1-5, the V gene TRBV5-1; no reliable D call. The V and J ends lost 3 bases and 6 bases respectively, with 13 bases between them. The CDR3 is 14 amino acids. Germline V gives CDR1 SGHRS, CDR2 YFSETQ. CDR3 protein: CASSWARDGQPQHF. In DNA, the CDR3 is TGCGCCAGCAGCTGGGCCCGGGATGGTCAGCCCCAGCATTTT. The entire variable domain, with the rest obtained from reference TRBV5-1 and TRBJ1-5, is as follows: KAGVTQTPRYLIKTRGQQVTLSCSPISGHRSVSWYQQTPGQGLQFLFEYFSETQRNKGNFPGRFSGRQFSNSRSEMNVSTLELGDSALYLCASSWARDGQPQHFGDGTRLSIL.

The chain combines TRBV19 with TRBJ1-1; tentative D call: TRBD1 (6 bases). The V gene lost 3 bases and the J gene lost 1 base, with 27 bases spanning the gap. The CDR3 has 20 residues. Germline V gives CDR1 LNHDA, CDR2 SQIVND (reference sequence). The CDR3 reads CASSIGNIREGGFKNTEAFF. In nucleotides, the CDR3 is TGTGCCAGTAGTATTGGAAATATCAGGGAGGGGGGCTTTAAGAACACTGAAGCTTTCTTT. The full variable domain, rest sourced from reference TRBV19 and TRBJ1-1, is DGGITQSPKYLFRKEGQNVTLSCEQNLNHDAMYWYRQDPGQGLRLIYYSQIVNDFQKGDIAEGYSVSREKKESFPLTVTSAQKNPTAFYLCASSIGNIREGGFKNTEAFFGQGTRLTVV.

This rearrangement joins TRBV7-9 to TRBJ2-5; TRBD1 matches at 9 bases. The CDR3 is made up of 16 amino acids. V lost 5 bases to trimming and J lost 5 bases; unmatched junction nucleotides: 12. Germline-derived CDR1 and CDR2 are SEHNR and FQNEAQ (reference sequence). The CDR3 loop is CASSGGSTGGRETQYF. DNA for the CDR3: TGTGCCAGCAGCGGGGGAAGCACAGGGGGCCGGGAGACCCAGTACTTC.

There are a few counts of this clonotype. The V call is TRBV7-8, the J call TRBJ2-7; D may be TRBD1 (5 bases). The CDR3 length is 14 residues. Germline-derived CDR1 and CDR2 are SGHVS and FQNEAQ. Trimming pared 5 bases from V and 2 bases from J, leaving 13 bases between. For the CDR3, the DNA is TGTGCCAGCAGCACCCTCAGGGCCCCCTACGAGCAGTACTTC. This sequence encodes CASSTLRAPYEQYF.

This clonotype was observed at least ten times. Here the CDR3 reads CASTIAGPDYNSPLHF. DNA for the CDR3: TGTGCCAGTACCATCGCCGGGCCCGACTATAATTCACCCCTCCACTTT. V gene TRBV19 combines with J gene TRBJ1-6; no definite D call. The CDR3 sequence is 16 residues long. Trimming pared 7 bases from V and 3 bases from J, leaving 16 bases between. The germline CDR1 and CDR2 sequences are LNHDA and SQIVND (reference sequence). The whole variable domain, remainder taken from reference TRBV19 and TRBJ1-6, is DGGITQSPKYLFRKEGQNVTLSCEQNLNHDAMYWYRQDPGQGLRLIYYSQIVNDFQKGDIAEGYSVSREKKESFPLTVTSAQKNPTAFYLCASTIAGPDYNSPLHFGNGTRLTVT.